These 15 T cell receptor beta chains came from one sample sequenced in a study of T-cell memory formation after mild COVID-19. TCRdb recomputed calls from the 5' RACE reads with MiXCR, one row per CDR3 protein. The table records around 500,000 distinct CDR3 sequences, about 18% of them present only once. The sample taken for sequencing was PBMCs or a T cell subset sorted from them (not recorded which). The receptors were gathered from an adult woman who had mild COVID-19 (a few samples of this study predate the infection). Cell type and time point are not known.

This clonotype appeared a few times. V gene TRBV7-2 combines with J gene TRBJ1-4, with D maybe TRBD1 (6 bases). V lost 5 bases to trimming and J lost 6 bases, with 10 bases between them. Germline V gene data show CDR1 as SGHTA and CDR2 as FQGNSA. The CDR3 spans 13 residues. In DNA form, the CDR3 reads TGTGCCAGCAGCCCGGGACACCATGAAAAACTGTTTTTT. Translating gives CASSPGHHEKLFF.

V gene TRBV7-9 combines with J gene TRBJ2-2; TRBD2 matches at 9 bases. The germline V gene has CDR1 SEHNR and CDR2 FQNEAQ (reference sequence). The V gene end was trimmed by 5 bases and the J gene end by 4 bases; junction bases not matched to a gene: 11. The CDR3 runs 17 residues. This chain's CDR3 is CASSPRAGGRATGELFF. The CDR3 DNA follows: TGTGCCAGCAGCCCCAGGGCCGGCGGGAGGGCCACCGGGGAGCTGTTTTTT.

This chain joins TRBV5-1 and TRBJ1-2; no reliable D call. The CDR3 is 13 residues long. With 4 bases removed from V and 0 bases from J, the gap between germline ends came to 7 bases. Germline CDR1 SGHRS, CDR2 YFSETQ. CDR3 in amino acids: CASSREANYGYTF. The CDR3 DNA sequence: TGCGCCAGCAGCCGGGAGGCTAACTATGGCTACACCTTC.

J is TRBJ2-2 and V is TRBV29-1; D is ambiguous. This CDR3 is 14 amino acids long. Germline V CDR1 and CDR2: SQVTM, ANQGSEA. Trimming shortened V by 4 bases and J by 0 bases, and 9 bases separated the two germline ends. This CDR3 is CSVVRTPNTGELFF. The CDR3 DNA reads TGCAGCGTTGTTAGGACCCCGAACACCGGGGAGCTGTTTTTT.

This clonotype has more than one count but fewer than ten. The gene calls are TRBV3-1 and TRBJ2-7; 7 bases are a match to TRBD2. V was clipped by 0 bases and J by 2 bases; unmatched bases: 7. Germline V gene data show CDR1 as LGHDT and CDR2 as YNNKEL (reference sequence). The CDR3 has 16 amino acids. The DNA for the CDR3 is TGTGCCAGCAGCCAAGAAAACCTAGCGGTTACCTACGAGCAGTACTTC. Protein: CASSQENLAVTYEQYF.

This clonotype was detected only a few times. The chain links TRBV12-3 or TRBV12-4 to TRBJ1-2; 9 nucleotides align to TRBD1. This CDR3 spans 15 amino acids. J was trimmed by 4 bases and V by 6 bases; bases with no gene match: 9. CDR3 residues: CASRPGQGRVYGYTF. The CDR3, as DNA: TGTGCCAGCAGACCAGGACAGGGGAGGGTCTATGGCTACACCTTC.

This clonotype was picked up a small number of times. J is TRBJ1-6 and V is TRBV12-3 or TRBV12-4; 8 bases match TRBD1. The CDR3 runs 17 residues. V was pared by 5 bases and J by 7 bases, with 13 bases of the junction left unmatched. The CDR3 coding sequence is TGTGCCAGCAGTATATGGACAGGGAGGGGGGCAAATTCACCCCTCCACTTT. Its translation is CASSIWTGRGANSPLHF.

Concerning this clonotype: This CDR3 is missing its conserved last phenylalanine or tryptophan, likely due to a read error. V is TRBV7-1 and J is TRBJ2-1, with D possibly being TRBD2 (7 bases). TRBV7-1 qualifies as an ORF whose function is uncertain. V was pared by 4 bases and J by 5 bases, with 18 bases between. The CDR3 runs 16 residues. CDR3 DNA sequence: TGTGCCAGCAGCTACCTCCCGGGGGGCGCGGACAATGAGCAGTTCTTA. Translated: CASSYLPGGADNEQFL.

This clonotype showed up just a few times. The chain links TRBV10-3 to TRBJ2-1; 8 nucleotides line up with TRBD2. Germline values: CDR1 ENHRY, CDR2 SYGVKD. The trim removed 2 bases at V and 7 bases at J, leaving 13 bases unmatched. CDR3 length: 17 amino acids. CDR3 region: CAISERSLAGRLNEQFF. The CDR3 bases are TGTGCCATCAGTGAGAGGTCGTTAGCGGGACGCCTAAATGAGCAGTTCTTC.

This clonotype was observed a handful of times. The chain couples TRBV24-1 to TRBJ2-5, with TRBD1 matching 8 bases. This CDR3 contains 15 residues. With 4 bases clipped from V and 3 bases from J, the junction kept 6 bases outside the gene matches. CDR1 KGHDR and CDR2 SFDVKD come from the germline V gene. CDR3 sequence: CATSDPGQGEETQYF. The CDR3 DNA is TGTGCCACCAGTGACCCCGGACAGGGCGAAGAGACCCAGTACTTC.

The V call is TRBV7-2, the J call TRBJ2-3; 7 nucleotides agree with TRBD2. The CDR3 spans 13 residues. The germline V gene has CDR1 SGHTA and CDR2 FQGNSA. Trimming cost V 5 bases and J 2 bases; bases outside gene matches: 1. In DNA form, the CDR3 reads TGTGCCAGCAGCACTAGCGTCACAGATACGCAGTATTTT. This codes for CASSTSVTDTQYF. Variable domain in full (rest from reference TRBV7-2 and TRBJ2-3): GAGVSQSPSNKVTEKGKDVELRCDPISGHTALYWYRQSLGQGLEFLIYFQGNSAPDKSGLPSDRFSAERTGGSVSTLTIQRTQQEDSAVYLCASSTSVTDTQYFGPGTRLTVL.

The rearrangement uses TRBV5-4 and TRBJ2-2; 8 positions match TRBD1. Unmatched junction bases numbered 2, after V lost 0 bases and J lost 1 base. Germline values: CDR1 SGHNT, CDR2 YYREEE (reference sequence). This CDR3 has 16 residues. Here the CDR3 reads CASSLGTGRNTGELFF. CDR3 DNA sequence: TGTGCCAGCAGCTTGGGGACAGGGAGGAACACCGGGGAGCTGTTTTTT.

The CDR3 coding sequence is TGTGCCAGTACAAATCAGGGGACTACGAATGAGCAGTTCTTC. Its translation: CASTNQGTTNEQFF. This rearrangement joins TRBV19 to TRBJ2-1, with D possibly TRBD2 on 7 matching bases. Germline CDR1 and CDR2: LNHDA and SQIVND (reference sequence). The CDR3 sequence is 14 residues long. Trimming stripped 7 bases from V and 7 bases from J, with 17 bases between.

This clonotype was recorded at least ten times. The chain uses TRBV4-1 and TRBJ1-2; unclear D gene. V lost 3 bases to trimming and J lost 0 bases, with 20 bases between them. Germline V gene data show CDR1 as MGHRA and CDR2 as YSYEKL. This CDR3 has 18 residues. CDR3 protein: CASSQVWVLRGSNYGYTF. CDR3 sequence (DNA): TGCGCCAGCAGCCAGGTCTGGGTCTTGAGAGGATCTAACTATGGCTACACCTTC.

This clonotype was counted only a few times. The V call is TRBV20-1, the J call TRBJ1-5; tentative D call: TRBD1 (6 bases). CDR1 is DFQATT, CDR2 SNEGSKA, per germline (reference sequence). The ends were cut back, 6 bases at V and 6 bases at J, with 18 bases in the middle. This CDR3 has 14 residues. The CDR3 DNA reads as TGCAGTGCGGGGAGGGGGATAGCATTTCAGCCCCAGCATTTT. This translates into CSAGRGIAFQPQHF.